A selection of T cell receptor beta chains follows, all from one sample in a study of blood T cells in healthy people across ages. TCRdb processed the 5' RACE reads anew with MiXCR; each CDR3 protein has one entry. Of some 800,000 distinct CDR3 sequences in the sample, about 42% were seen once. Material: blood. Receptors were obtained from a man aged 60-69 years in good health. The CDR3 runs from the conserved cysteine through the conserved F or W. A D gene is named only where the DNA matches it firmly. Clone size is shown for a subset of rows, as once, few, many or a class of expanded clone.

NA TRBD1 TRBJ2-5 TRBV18 TGTGCCAGCTCACCCTTCGGGACAGAAGAGACCCAGTACTTC CASSPFGTEETQYF
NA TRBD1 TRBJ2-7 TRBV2 TGTGCCAGCAGGCACGGGACAGGGGGCTACGAGCAGTACTTC CASRHGTGGYEQYF
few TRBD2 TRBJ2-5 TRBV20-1 TGCAGTGCTAGAACCTCTAGCGGGGGGTCCCAAGTGACCCAGTACTTC CSARTSSGGSQVTQYF
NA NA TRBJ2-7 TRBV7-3 TGTGCCAGCAGCTTAACCCTTGACATGGAATCGTTTCACGAGCAGTACTTC CASSLTLDMESFHEQYF
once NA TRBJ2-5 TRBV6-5 TGTGCCAGCAATCCCCGACCTCGGGAGACCCAGTACTTC CASNPRPRETQYF
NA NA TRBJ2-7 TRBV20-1 TGCAGTGCTAGACCCCTTGGGCTGGAGGGAAACTACGAGCAGTACTTC CSARPLGLEGNYEQYF
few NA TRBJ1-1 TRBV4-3 TGCGCCAGCAGCCAAGATGCGAGGGGCTTATACACTGAAGCTTTCTTT CASSQDARGLYTEAFF
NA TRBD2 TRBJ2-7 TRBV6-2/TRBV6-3 TGTGCCAGCAGCCTCAGGGGCGGGGGGGCCCTAAACCAGTACTTC CASSLRGGGALNQYF
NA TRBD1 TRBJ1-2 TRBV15 TGTGCCACCAGCAGCTTTCCCAGGACAGGGTGTTTCGATGGCTACACCTTC CATSSFPRTGCFDGYTF
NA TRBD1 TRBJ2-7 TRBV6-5 TGTGCCAGCATTACCTGGACAGGGGGCGCTTCTCGGCACGAGCAGTACTTC CASITWTGGASRHEQYF
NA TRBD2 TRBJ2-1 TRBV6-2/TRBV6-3 TGTGCCAGCAGTTACTCGTGGACTAGCGGGGTGGGGTACTACAATGAGCAGTTCTTC CASSYSWTSGVGYYNEQFF
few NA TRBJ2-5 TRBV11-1 TGTGCCAGCACCTTGAACGGCCTCAACGGAGAGACCCAGTACTTC CASTLNGLNGETQYF
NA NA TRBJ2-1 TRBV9 TGTGCCAGCAGCCAGGGGGGACTGAACAATGAGCAGTTCTTC CASSQGGLNNEQFF
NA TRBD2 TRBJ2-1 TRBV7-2 TGTGCCAGCAGCTTAGCCATCATAGCGGGGGGGAACAATGAGCAGTTCTTC CASSLAIIAGGNNEQFF
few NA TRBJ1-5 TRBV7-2 TGTGCCAGCAGCTTAGCGGGACCCCAGCATTTT CASSLAGPQHF
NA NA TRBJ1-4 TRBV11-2 TGTGCCAGCAGCCTACGGGCCGGTAATGAAAAACTGTTTTTT CASSLRAGNEKLFF
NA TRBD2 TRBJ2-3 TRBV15 TGTGCCACCAGCAGAGCCGGACTAGGATTTGTAGATACGCAGTATTTT CATSRAGLGFVDTQYF
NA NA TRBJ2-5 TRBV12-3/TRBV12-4 TGTGCCAGCAGTTTGGGAACAATCCAACAAGAGACCCAGTACTTC CASSLGTIQQETQYF
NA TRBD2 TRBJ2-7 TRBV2 TGTGCCAGCAGTCCTCTAGCGGGGGCCGACTACGAGCAGTACTTC CASSPLAGADYEQYF
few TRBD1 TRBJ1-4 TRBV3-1 TGTGCCAGCAGCCAAGATGTTGGACAGGGGGACCATGAAAAACTGTTTTTT CASSQDVGQGDHEKLFF
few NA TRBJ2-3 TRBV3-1 TGTGCCAGCAGCCAAGATTTGACGGCAGATACGCAGTATTTT CASSQDLTADTQYF
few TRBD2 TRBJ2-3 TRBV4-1 TGCGCCAGCAGCCAGAGACTAGCGGGTAGCACAGATACGCAGTATTTT CASSQRLAGSTDTQYF
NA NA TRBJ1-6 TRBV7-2 TGTGCCAGCAGCTTAGGGCGCACTTCACCCCTCCACTTT CASSLGRTSPLHF
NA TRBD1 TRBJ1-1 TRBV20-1 TGCAGTGCTACGACGACAGGGGTGAACACTGAAGCTTTCTTT CSATTTGVNTEAFF
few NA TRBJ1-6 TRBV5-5 TGTGCCAGCAGTCCCCTCCAGGGTGGCGATTCACCCCTCCACTTT CASSPLQGGDSPLHF
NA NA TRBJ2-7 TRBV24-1 TGTGCCACCAGCGAGGGTTGGGGCGAGCAGTACTTC CATSEGWGEQYF
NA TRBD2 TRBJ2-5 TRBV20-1 TGCAGTGGCTTGGGCGGGGGATACCAAGAGACCCAGTACTTC CSGLGGGYQETQYF